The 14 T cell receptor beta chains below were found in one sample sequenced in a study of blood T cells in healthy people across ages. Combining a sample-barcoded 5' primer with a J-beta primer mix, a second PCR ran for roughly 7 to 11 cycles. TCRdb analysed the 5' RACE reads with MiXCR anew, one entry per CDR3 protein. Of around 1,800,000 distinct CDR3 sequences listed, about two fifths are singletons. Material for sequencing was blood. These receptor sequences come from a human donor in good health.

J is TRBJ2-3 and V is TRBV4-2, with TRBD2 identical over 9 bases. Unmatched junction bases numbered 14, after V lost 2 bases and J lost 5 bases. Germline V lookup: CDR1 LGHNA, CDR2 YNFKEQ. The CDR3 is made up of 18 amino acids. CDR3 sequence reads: CASSQSPAERGARDTQYF. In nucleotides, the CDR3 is TGTGCCAGCAGCCAATCGCCCGCCGAGCGGGGGGCCCGAGATACGCAGTATTTT.

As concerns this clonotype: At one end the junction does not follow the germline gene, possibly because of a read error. This CDR3 is CASSFQGPGANVLIF. The CDR3 region has the DNA TGCGCCAGCAGCTTCCAGGGGCCTGGGGCCAACGTCCTGATTTTC. The chain links TRBV5-1 to TRBJ2-6; D may be TRBD1 (6 bases). Germline V CDR1 and CDR2: SGHRS, YFSETQ. The CDR3 spans 15 residues. Based on the CDR3 plus reference TRBV5-1 and TRBJ2-6, the full variable domain is KAGVTQTPRYLIKTRGQQVTLSCSPISGHRSVSWYQQTPGQGLQFLFEYFSETQRNKGNFPGRFSGRQFSNSRSEMNVSTLELGDSALYLCASSFQGPGANVLIFGAGSRLTVL.

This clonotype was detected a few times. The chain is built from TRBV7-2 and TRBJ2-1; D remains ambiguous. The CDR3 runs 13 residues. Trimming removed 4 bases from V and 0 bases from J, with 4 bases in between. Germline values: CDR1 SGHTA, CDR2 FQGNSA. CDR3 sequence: CASSWNSYNEQFF. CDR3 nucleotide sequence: TGTGCCAGCAGCTGGAACTCCTACAATGAGCAGTTCTTC. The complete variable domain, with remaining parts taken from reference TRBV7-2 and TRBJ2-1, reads GAGVSQSPSNKVTEKGKDVELRCDPISGHTALYWYRQSLGQGLEFLIYFQGNSAPDKSGLPSDRFSAERTGGSVSTLTIQRTQQEDSAVYLCASSWNSYNEQFFGPGTRLTVL.

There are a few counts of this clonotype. The CDR3 coding sequence is TGTGCCAGCAGTACATACCGGGGTTCCTACGAGCAGTACTTC. This gives the protein CASSTYRGSYEQYF. The genes are TRBV2 and TRBJ2-7; maybe TRBD2 (5 bases). The V and J ends lost 5 bases and 1 base respectively, with 12 bases between them. CDR3 size: 14 residues. The germline V gene encodes CDR1 SNHLY and CDR2 FYNNEI.

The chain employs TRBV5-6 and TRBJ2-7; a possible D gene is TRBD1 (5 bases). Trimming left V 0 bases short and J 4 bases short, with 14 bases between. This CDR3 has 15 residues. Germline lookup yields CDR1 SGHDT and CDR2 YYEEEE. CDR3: CASSLVLQGEYEQYF. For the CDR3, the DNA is TGTGCCAGCAGCTTGGTCCTCCAAGGGGAATACGAGCAGTACTTC.

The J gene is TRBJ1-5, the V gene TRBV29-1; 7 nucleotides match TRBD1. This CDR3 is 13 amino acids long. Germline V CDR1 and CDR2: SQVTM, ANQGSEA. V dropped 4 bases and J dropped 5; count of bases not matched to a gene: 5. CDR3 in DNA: TGCAGCGTTGGACAGGGCGAATATCAGCCCCAGCATTTT. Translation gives CSVGQGEYQPQHF.

CDR3: CASSIMGGGNEQYF. In nucleotides, the CDR3 is TGTGCCAGCAGCATAATGGGGGGTGGAAACGAGCAGTACTTC. The chain links TRBV2 to TRBJ2-4; weak D call: TRBD2 (6 bases). The J call may be wrong; the DNA end is better matched by TRBJ2-7. The germline gives CDR1 SNHLY, CDR2 FYNNEI. The length of the CDR3 is 14 residues.

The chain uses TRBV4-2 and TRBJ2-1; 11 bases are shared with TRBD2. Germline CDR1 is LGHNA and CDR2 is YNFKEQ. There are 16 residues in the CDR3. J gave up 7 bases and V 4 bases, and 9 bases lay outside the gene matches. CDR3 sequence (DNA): TGTGCCAGCAGCCCAATACTAGCGGGGGCATCTAATGAGCAGTTCTTC. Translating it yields CASSPILAGASNEQFF.

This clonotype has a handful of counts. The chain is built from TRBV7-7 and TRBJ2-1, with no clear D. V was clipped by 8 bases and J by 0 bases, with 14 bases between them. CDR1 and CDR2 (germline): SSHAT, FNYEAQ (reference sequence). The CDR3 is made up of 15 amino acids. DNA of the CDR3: TGTGCCAGCGCCCCCCCCGGCGGCTCCTACAATGAGCAGTTCTTC. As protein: CASAPPGGSYNEQFF.

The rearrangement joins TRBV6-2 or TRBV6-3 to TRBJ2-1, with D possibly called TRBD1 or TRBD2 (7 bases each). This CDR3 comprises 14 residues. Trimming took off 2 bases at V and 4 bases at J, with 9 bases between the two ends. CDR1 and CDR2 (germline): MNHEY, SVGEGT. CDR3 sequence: CASSYQGGYNEQFF. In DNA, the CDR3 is TGTGCCAGCAGTTACCAGGGGGGGTACAATGAGCAGTTCTTC.

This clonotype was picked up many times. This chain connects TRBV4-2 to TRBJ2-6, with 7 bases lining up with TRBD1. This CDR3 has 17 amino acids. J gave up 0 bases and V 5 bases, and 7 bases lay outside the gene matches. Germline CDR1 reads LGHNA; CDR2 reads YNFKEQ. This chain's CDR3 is CASSLRTGYSGANVLTF. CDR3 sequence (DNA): TGTGCCAGCAGCTTACGGACAGGCTACTCTGGGGCCAACGTCCTGACTTTC.

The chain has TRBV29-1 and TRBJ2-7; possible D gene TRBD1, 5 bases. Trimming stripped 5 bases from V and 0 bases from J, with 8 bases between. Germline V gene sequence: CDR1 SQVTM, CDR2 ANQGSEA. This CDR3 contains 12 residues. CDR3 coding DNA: TGCAGCGTTAGGGGTAGCTCCTACGAGCAGTACTTC. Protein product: CSVRGSSYEQYF.

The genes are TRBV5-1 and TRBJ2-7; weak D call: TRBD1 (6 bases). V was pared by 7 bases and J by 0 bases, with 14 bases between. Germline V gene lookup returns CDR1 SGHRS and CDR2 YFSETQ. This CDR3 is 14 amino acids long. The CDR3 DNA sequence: TGCGCCAGCTATTTGGACAGCAGCTCCTACGAGCAGTACTTC. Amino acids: CASYLDSSSYEQYF.

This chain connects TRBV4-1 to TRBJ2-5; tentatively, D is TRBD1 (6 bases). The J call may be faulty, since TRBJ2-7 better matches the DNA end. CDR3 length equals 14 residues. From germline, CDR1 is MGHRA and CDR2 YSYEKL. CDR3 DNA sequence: TGCGCCAGCAGCCACGTACAGGGTATATACGAGCAGTACTTC. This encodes CASSHVQGIYEQYF.